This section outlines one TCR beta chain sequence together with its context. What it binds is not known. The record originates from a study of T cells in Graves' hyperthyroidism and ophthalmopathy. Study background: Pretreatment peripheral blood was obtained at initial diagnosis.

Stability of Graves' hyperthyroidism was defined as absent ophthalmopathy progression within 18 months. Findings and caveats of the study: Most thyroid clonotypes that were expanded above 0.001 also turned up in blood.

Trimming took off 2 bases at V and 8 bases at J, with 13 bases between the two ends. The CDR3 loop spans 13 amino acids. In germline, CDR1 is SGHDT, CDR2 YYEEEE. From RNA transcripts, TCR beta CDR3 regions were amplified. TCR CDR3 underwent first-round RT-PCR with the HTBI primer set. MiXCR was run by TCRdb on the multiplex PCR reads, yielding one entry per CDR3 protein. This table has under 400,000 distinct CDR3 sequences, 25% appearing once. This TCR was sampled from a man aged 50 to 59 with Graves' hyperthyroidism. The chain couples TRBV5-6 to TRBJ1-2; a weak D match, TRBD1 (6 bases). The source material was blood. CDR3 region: CASSLSSGAGYTF. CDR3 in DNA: TGTGCCAGCAGCTTATCGTCAGGGGCCGGCTACACCTTC.